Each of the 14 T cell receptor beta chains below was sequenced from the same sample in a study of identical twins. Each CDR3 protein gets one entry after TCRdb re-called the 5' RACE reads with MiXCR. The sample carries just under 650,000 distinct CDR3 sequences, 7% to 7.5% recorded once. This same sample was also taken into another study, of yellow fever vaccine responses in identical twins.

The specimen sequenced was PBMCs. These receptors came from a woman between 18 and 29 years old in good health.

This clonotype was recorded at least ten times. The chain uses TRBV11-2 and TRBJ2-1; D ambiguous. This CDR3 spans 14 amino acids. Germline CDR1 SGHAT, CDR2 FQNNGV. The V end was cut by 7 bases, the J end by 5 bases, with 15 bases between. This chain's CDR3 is CASTPRYLDNEQFF. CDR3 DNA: TGTGCCAGCACCCCACGGTACCTCGACAATGAGCAGTTCTTC. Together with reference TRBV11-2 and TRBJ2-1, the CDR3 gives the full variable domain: EAGVAQSPRYKIIEKRQSVAFWCNPISGHATLYWYQQILGQGPKLLIQFQNNGVVDDSQLPKDRFSAERLKGVDSTLKIQPAKLEDSAVYLCASTPRYLDNEQFFGPGTRLTVL.

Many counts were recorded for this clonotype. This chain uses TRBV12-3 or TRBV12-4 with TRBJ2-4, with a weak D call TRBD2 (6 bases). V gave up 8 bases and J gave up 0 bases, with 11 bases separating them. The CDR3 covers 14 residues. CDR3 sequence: CASGTALAKNIQYF. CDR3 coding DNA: TGTGCCAGCGGGACTGCCCTAGCCAAAAACATTCAGTACTTC.

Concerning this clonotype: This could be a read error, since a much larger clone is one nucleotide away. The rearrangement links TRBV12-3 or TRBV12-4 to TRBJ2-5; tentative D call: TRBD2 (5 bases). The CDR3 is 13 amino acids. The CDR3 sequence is CASSLARAVVESF. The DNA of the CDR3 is TGTGCCAGCAGTTTAGCGCGGGCGGTAGTTGAGAGCTTC.

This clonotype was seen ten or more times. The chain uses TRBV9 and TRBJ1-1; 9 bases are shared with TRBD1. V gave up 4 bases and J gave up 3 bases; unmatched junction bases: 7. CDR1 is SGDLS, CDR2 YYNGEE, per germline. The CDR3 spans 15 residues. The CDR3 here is CASSKGTGQDTEAFF. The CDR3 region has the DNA TGTGCCAGCAGCAAAGGGACAGGGCAGGACACTGAAGCTTTCTTT.

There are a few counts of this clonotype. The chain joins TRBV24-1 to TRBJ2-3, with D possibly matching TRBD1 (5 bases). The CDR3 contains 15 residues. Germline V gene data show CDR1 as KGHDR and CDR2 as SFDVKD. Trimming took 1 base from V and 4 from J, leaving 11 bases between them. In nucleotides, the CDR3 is TGTGCCACCAGTGATTTAAAAGGGGTATCAGATACGCAGTATTTT. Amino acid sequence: CATSDLKGVSDTQYF.

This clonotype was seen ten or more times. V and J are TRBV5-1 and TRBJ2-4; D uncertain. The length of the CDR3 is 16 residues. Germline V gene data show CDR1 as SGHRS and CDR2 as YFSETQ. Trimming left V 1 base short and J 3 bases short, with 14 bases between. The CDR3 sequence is CASSLSPGLDKNIQYF. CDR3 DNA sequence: TGCGCCAGCAGCTTGTCCCCGGGTCTGGACAAAAACATTCAGTACTTC.

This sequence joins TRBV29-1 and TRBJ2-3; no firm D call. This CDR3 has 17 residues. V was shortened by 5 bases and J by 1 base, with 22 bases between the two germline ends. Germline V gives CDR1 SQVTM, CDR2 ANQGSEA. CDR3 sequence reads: CSVPSRYAGWGTDTQYF. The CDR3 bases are TGCAGCGTTCCATCGCGCTACGCCGGGTGGGGCACAGATACGCAGTATTTT.

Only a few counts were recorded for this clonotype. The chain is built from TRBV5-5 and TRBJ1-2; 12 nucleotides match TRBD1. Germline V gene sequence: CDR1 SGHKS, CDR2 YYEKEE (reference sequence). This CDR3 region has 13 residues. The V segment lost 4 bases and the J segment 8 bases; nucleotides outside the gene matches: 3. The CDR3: CASSGTGGRGYTF. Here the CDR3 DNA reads TGTGCCAGCAGCGGGACAGGGGGCAGAGGCTACACCTTC. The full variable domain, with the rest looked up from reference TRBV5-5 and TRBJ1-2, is DAGVTQSPTHLIKTRGQQVTLRCSPISGHKSVSWYQQVLGQGPQFIFQYYEKEERGRGNFPDRFSARQFPNYSSELNVNALLLGDSALYLCASSGTGGRGYTFGSGTRLTVV.

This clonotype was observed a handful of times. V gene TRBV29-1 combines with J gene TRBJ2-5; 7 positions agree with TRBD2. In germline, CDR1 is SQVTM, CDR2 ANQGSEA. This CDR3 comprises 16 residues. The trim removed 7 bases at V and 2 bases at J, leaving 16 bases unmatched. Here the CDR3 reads CSAQGGRGGGQETQYF. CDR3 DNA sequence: TGCAGCGCCCAGGGCGGGAGAGGTGGGGGACAAGAGACCCAGTACTTC. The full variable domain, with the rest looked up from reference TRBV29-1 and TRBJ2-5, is SAVISQKPSRDICQRGTSLTIQCQVDSQVTMMFWYRQQPGQSLTLIATANQGSEATYESGFVIDKFPISRPNLTFSTLTVSNMSPEDSSIYLCSAQGGRGGGQETQYFGPGTRLLVL.

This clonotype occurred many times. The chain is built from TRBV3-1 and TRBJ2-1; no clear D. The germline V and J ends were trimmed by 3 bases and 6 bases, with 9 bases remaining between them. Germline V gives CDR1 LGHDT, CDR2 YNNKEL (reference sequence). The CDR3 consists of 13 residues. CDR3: CASSQGNLNEQFF. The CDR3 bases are TGTGCCAGCAGCCAGGGGAACCTCAATGAGCAGTTCTTC.

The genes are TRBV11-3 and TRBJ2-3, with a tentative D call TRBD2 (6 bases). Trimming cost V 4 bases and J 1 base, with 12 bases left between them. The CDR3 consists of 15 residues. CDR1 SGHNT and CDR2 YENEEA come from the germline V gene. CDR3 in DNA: TGTGCCAGCAGCTCCCCGCTAGCGCGCACAGATACGCAGTATTTT. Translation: CASSSPLARTDTQYF.

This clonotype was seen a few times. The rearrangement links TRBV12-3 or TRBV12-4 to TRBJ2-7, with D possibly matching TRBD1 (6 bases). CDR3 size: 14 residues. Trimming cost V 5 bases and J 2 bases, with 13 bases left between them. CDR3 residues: CASSDRDTTYEQYF. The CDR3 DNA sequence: TGTGCCAGCAGTGACCGGGACACTACCTACGAGCAGTACTTC.

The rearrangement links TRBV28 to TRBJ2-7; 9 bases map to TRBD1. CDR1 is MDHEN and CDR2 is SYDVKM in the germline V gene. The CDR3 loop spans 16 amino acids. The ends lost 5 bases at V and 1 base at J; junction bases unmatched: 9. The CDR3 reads CASSLDSGTGSYEQYV. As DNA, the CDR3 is TGTGCCAGCAGTCTCGACTCAGGGACAGGGTCCTACGAGCAGTACGTC.

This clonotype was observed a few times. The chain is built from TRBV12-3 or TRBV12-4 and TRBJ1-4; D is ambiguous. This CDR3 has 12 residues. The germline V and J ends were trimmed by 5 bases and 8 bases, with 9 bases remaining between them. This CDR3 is CASSRSGEKLFF. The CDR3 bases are TGTGCCAGCAGTAGGTCCGGGGAAAAACTGTTTTTT.